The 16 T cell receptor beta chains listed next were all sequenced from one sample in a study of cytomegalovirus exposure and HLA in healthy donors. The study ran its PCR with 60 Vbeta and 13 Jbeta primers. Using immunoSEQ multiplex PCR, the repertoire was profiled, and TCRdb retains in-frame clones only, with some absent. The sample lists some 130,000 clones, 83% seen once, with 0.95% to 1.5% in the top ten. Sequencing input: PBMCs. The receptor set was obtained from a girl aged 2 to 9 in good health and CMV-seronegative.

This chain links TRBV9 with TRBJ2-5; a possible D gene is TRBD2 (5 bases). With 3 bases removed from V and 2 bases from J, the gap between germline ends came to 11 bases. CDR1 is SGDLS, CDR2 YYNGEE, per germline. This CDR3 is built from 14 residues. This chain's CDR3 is CASSAGTRQETQYF. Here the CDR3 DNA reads TGTGCCAGCAGCGCGGGTACTAGACAAGAGACCCAGTACTTC.

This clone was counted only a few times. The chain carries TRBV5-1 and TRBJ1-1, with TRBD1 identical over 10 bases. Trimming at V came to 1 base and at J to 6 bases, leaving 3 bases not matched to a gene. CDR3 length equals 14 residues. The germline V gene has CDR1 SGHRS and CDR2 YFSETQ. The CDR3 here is CASSLRTGGPEAFF. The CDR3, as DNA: TGCGCCAGCAGCTTGAGGACAGGGGGGCCTGAAGCTTTCTTT.

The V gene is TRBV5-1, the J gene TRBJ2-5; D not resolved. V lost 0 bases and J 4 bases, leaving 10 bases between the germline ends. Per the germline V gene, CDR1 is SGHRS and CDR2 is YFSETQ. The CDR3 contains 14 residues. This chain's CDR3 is CASSLALSRETQYF. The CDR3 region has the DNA TGCGCCAGCAGCTTGGCTCTATCAAGAGAGACCCAGTACTTC.

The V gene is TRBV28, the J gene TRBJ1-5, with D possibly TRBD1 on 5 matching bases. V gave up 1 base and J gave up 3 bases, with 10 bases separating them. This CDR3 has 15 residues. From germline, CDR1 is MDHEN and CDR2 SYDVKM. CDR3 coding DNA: TGTGCCAGCAGTTTATCGGGGGGTGCCAATCAGCCCCAGCATTTT. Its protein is CASSLSGGANQPQHF.

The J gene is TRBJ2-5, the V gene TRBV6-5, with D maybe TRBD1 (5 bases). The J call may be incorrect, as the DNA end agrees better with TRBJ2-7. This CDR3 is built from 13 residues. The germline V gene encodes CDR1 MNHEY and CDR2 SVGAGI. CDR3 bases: TGTGCCAGCAGTTACGGGGCACCGTACGAGCAGTACTTC. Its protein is CASSYGAPYEQYF.

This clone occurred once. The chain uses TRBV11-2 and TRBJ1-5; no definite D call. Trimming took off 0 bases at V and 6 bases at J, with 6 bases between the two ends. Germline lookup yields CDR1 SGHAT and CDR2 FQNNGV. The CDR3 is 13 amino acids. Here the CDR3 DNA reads TGTGCCAGCAGCTTAGATCGGGGTCAGCCCCAGCATTTT. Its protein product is CASSLDRGQPQHF.

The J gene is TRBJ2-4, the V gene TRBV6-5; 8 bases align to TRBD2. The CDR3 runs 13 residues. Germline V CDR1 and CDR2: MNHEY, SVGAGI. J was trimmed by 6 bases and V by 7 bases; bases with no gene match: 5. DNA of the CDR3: TGTGCCAGCAATCTCGCGGGGGGAAACATTCAGTACTTC. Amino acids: CASNLAGGNIQYF.

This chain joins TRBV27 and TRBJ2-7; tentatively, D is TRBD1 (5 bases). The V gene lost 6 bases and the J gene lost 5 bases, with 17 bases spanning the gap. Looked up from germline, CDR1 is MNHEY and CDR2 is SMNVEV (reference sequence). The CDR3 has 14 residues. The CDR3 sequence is CASRDLGREDEQYF. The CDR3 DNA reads TGTGCCAGCAGAGATCTCGGCAGGGAAGACGAGCAGTACTTC.

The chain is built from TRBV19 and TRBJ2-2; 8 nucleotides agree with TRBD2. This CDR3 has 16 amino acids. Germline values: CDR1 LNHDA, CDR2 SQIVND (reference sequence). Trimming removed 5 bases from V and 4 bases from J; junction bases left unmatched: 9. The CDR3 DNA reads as TGTGCCAGTAGTTACGGCGGGAGGAGGGGCACCGGGGAGCTGTTTTTT. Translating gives CASSYGGRRGTGELFF.

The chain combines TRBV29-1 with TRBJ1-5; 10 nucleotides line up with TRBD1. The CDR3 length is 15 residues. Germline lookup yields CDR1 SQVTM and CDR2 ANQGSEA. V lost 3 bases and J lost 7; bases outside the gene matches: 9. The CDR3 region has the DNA TGCAGCGTTGATGCCGGGACAGGGGTCGGACAGCCCCAGCATTTT. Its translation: CSVDAGTGVGQPQHF.

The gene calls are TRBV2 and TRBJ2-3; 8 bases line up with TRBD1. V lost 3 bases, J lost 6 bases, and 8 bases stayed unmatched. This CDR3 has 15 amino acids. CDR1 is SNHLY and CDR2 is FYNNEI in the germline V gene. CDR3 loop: CASSDWTGRGDTQYF. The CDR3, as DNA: TGTGCCAGCAGTGACTGGACAGGGAGAGGGGATACGCAGTATTTT.

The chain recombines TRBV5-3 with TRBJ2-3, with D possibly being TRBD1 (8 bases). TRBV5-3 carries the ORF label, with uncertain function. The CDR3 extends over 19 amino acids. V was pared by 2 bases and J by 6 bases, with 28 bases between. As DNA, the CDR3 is TGTGCCAGAAGCTTCGGACAGGGACGAAGTGGGAGGGCCAGGGATACGCAGTATTTT. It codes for CARSFGQGRSGRARDTQYF.

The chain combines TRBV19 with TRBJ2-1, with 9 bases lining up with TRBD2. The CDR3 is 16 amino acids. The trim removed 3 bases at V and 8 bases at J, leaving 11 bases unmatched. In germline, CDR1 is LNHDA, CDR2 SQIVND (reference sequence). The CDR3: CASSIEAGGLIYEQFF. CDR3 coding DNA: TGTGCCAGTAGTATCGAGGCGGGAGGGCTTATATATGAGCAGTTCTTC.

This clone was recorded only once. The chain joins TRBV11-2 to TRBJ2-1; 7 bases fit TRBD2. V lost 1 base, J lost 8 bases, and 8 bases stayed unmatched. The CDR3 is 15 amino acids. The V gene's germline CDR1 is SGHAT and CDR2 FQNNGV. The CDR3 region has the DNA TGTGCCAGCAGCTTAGCTAGCGGCCCCGGTTATGAGCAGTTCTTC. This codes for CASSLASGPGYEQFF.

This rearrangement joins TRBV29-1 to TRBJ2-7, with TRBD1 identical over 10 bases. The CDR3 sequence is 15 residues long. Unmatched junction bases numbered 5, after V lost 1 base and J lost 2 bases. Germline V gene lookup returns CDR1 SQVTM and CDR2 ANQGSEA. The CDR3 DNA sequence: TGCAGCGTTGAAGGAAGGACAGGGGGTCCCTACGAGCAGTACTTC. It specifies CSVEGRTGGPYEQYF.

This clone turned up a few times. CDR3 DNA sequence: TGTGCCAGCAGGAGGACAGGGTCTGGCGACGAGCAGTACTTC. This sequence encodes CASRRTGSGDEQYF. This rearrangement joins TRBV2 to TRBJ2-7, with 8 bases identical to TRBD1. The V gene end was trimmed by 6 bases and the J gene end by 5 bases; junction bases not matched to a gene: 9. This CDR3 contains 14 residues. The V gene's germline CDR1 is SNHLY and CDR2 FYNNEI.